These 32 T cell receptor beta chains originate from one sample sequenced in a study of PD-L1 blockade in urothelial cancer. This table comes from immunoSEQ multiplex PCR, and its TCRdb copy is limited to in-frame clones, with some not included. The table has about 45,000 clones, about 91% seen once. Sequenced material: PBMCs, taken around atezolizumab (anti-PD-L1) treatment. The receptors here all came from a man older than 75 with urothelial cancer.

The gene calls are TRBV5-1 and TRBJ1-1, with 7 bases that match TRBD1. V lost 4 bases, J lost 1 base, and 4 bases stayed unmatched. The length of the CDR3 is 14 residues. Germline V lookup: CDR1 SGHRS, CDR2 YFSETQ. Here the CDR3 reads CASSARDRNTEAFF. CDR3 sequence (DNA): TGCGCCAGCAGCGCCCGGGACAGGAACACTGAAGCTTTCTTT.

J is TRBJ2-5 and V is TRBV7-9, with 12 bases aligning to TRBD2. The CDR3 has 16 amino acids. Germline V gene lookup returns CDR1 SEHNR and CDR2 FQNEAQ (reference sequence). J was trimmed by 1 base and V by 3 bases; bases with no gene match: 3. CDR3 residues: CASSFAGLAGQETQYF. CDR3 bases: TGTGCCAGCAGCTTCGCGGGACTAGCGGGCCAAGAGACCCAGTACTTC.

The genes are TRBV5-1 and TRBJ2-7, with no clear D. CDR1 and CDR2 from the germline V gene are SGHRS and YFSETQ. V was shortened by 5 bases and J by 5 bases, with 14 bases between the two germline ends. This CDR3 has 13 amino acids. The CDR3 region has the DNA TGCGCCAGCAGTCGGTCAGGCGATCACGAGCAGTACTTC. Translating it yields CASSRSGDHEQYF.

The chain joins TRBV19 to TRBJ2-3; a weak D match, TRBD1 (5 bases). This CDR3 has 14 residues. Trimming left V 4 bases short and J 4 bases short, with 12 bases between. The germline CDR1 and CDR2 sequences are LNHDA and SQIVND (reference sequence). CDR3 region: CASSRAGSADTQYF. CDR3 nucleotide sequence: TGTGCCAGTAGTAGGGCAGGGTCAGCAGATACGCAGTATTTT.

In its sample, this clone was seen a few times. CDR3 in amino acids: CASKRTSGNTGELFF. The CDR3 nucleotides are TGTGCCAGCAAAAGGACTAGCGGGAACACCGGGGAGCTGTTTTTT. The chain uses TRBV2 and TRBJ2-2, with 10 nucleotides matching TRBD2. The CDR3 is 15 amino acids. Per the germline V gene, CDR1 is SNHLY and CDR2 is FYNNEI. Unmatched junction bases numbered 3, after V lost 7 bases and J lost 1 base.

Note on this clone: Different DNA sequences within this sample yield the same CDR3. The CDR3 DNA is TGTGCCAGCAGTGATAGACAGGGTAGATACGAGCAGTACTTC. This codes for CASSDRQGRYEQYF. The rearrangement uses TRBV25-1 and TRBJ2-7; 7 nucleotides match TRBD1. V gave up 3 bases and J gave up 4 bases; unmatched junction bases: 6. CDR1 and CDR2 (germline): MGHDK, SYGVNS. CDR3 length equals 14 residues.

This chain connects TRBV19 to TRBJ2-3, with D possibly TRBD2 on 5 matching bases. Germline V gene lookup returns CDR1 LNHDA and CDR2 SQIVND (reference sequence). CDR3 size: 15 residues. Trimming took off 6 bases at V and 2 bases at J, with 15 bases between the two ends. The CDR3 protein is CASRRGNRDTDTQYF. CDR3 bases: TGTGCCAGTAGACGAGGGAACAGAGACACAGATACGCAGTATTTT. The full variable domain, in which reference TRBV19 and TRBJ2-3 provide the parts outside the CDR3, is DGGITQSPKYLFRKEGQNVTLSCEQNLNHDAMYWYRQDPGQGLRLIYYSQIVNDFQKGDIAEGYSVSREKKESFPLTVTSAQKNPTAFYLCASRRGNRDTDTQYFGPGTRLTVL.

V and J are TRBV7-9 and TRBJ1-4; TRBD1 matches 8 bases. The CDR3 covers 15 residues. V shed 5 bases, J shed 8 bases, and the junction held 10 bases outside the gene matches. Germline V gene data show CDR1 as SEHNR and CDR2 as FQNEAQ (reference sequence). The chain's CDR3 is CASSGQGGYNEKLFF. As DNA, the CDR3 is TGTGCCAGCAGCGGACAGGGAGGCTATAACGAAAAACTGTTTTTT.

The gene calls are TRBV7-2 and TRBJ2-1, with a tentative D call TRBD2 (6 bases). CDR3 size: 15 residues. Trimming left V 5 bases short and J 9 bases short, with 20 bases between. Germline V CDR1 and CDR2: SGHTA, FQGNSA. As DNA, the CDR3 is TGTGCCAGCAGCCCGGGACTCCCCCTGAGGGGTGAGCAGTTCTTC. This sequence encodes CASSPGLPLRGEQFF.

The chain uses TRBV7-9 and TRBJ2-1; D might be TRBD2 (6 bases). The CDR3 consists of 13 residues. Trimming cost V 5 bases and J 9 bases, with 14 bases left between them. Germline V gene data show CDR1 as SEHNR and CDR2 as FQNEAQ (reference sequence). CDR3 nucleotides: TGTGCCAGCAGCCTCAGGGAGGACGCTGAGCAGTTCTTC. As protein: CASSLREDAEQFF.

This rearrangement joins TRBV6-1 to TRBJ2-1, with 8 bases that match TRBD2. With V trimmed by 2 bases and J by 8 bases, 17 bases remained unmatched. CDR3 length equals 18 residues. Germline V lookup: CDR1 MNHNS, CDR2 SASEGT. CDR3 sequence reads: CASSERFIFSGRGDEQFF. The CDR3 DNA follows: TGTGCCAGCAGTGAACGGTTTATATTCAGCGGGAGAGGGGATGAGCAGTTCTTC.

The rearrangement uses TRBV25-1 and TRBJ2-7, with 12 bases that match TRBD1. V was clipped by 6 bases and J by 1 base; unmatched bases: 13. Germline V gene data show CDR1 as MGHDK and CDR2 as SYGVNS. This CDR3 comprises 18 residues. The CDR3 region is CASRGGGTGGSYSYEQYF. CDR3 DNA: TGTGCCAGCAGAGGGGGGGGGACAGGGGGCTCATATTCCTACGAGCAGTACTTC.

Of note for this clone: At one boundary the junction diverges from the germline segment, which might be a read error. Different DNA sequences within this sample yield the same CDR3. The gene calls are TRBV18 and TRBJ2-1; 7 nucleotides match TRBD1. Germline V CDR1 and CDR2: KGHSH, LQKENI. CDR3 length: 15 residues. The CDR3 coding sequence is TGTGCCAGTTCACCAGTTCGTGCAGGGGGCAATGAGCAGTTCTTC. It specifies CASSPVRAGGNEQFF.

CDR3: CASSLDLSGPAGYTF. CDR3 DNA sequence: TGTGCCAGCAGCTTAGATCTGTCAGGGCCGGCTGGCTACACCTTC. The chain has TRBV11-2 and TRBJ1-2, with D possibly matching TRBD1 (5 bases). CDR1 is SGHAT and CDR2 is FQNNGV in the germline V gene. Trimming removed 0 bases at V and 7 bases at J, with 15 bases between. The CDR3 has 15 amino acids.

The chain couples TRBV11-2 to TRBJ2-1, with 8 bases fitting TRBD1. Germline V gene lookup returns CDR1 SGHAT and CDR2 FQNNGV. The length of the CDR3 is 14 residues. The ends lost 7 bases at V and 4 bases at J; junction bases unmatched: 6. The CDR3 sequence is CASIETGEYNEQFF. The CDR3 DNA reads as TGTGCCAGCATCGAGACAGGGGAATACAATGAGCAGTTCTTC.

V is TRBV6-1 and J is TRBJ2-3, with D perhaps matching TRBD2 (6 bases). The CDR3 loop spans 13 amino acids. The V gene lost 6 bases and the J gene lost 6 bases, with 13 bases spanning the gap. From germline, CDR1 is MNHNS and CDR2 SASEGT. The CDR3: CASSRDWGDTQYF. The CDR3 DNA follows: TGTGCCAGCAGCCGGGACTGGGGGGATACGCAGTATTTT.

The V call is TRBV6-4, the J call TRBJ1-2, with 8 bases that match TRBD1. Germline CDR1 is MRHNA and CDR2 is SNTAGT. Losses at the gene ends were 6 bases for V and 0 bases for J; bases not matched to a gene: 12. The CDR3 extends over 17 amino acids. DNA for the CDR3: TGTGCCAGCAGACAAACGGGACAGGCAACGCCTAACTATGGCTACACCTTC. Translation: CASRQTGQATPNYGYTF.

The chain has TRBV10-2 and TRBJ1-2; 8 bases align to TRBD1. Germline V gives CDR1 WSHSY, CDR2 SAAADI. This CDR3 comprises 15 residues. V lost 2 bases to trimming and J lost 4 bases; unmatched junction nucleotides: 6. The CDR3 protein is CASSERTGITYGYTF. CDR3 DNA sequence: TGCGCCAGCAGTGAGAGGACAGGGATAACCTATGGCTACACCTTC.

This chain uses TRBV6-6 with TRBJ1-3; D is uncertain. Germline V gene data show CDR1 as MNHNY and CDR2 as SVGAGI (reference sequence). V was shortened by 0 bases and J by 4 bases, with 7 bases between the two germline ends. The CDR3 totals 14 residues. CDR3 in DNA: TGTGCCAGCAGTTACTCTACAGCCGGAAACACCATATATTTT. Translation: CASSYSTAGNTIYF.

The chain joins TRBV18 to TRBJ1-1; D may be TRBD1 (5 bases). Germline V gene lookup returns CDR1 KGHSH and CDR2 LQKENI. The length of the CDR3 is 13 residues. V lost 3 bases and J 1 base, leaving 6 bases between the germline ends. The CDR3 DNA reads as TGTGCCAGCTCACCGCAGGGGAACACTGAAGCTTTCTTT. Amino acid sequence: CASSPQGNTEAFF.

The chain's CDR3 is CASSRGAREGNEQYF. As DNA, the CDR3 is TGTGCCAGCAGCCGGGGGGCGCGGGAGGGAAACGAGCAGTACTTC. The chain is built from TRBV2 and TRBJ2-7; 9 bases fit TRBD2. This CDR3 comprises 15 residues. With V trimmed by 6 bases and J by 5 bases, 11 bases remained unmatched. Germline V gene data show CDR1 as SNHLY and CDR2 as FYNNEI. Combining the CDR3 with reference TRBV2 and TRBJ2-7 gives the whole variable domain EPEVTQTPSHQVTQMGQEVILRCVPISNHLYFYWYRQILGQKVEFLVSFYNNEISEKSEIFDDQFSVERPDGSNFTLKIRSTKLEDSAMYFCASSRGAREGNEQYFGPGTRLTVT.

The chain carries TRBV7-2 and TRBJ1-2; 7 nucleotides agree with TRBD1. From germline, CDR1 is SGHTA and CDR2 FQGNSA. This CDR3 spans 12 amino acids. V trimming: 3 bases; J trimming: 8 bases; junction bases outside the gene matches: 3. The CDR3 reads CASSLGQPGYTF. CDR3 in DNA: TGTGCCAGCAGCTTGGGACAGCCAGGCTACACCTTC.

The chain is built from TRBV5-1 and TRBJ1-1, with D maybe TRBD1 (6 bases). V was trimmed by 4 bases and J by 6 bases, leaving 19 bases between them. Per the germline V gene, CDR1 is SGHRS and CDR2 is YFSETQ. This CDR3 is built from 15 residues. The CDR3 DNA sequence: TGCGCCAGCAGCGCTAGGGACACTTTGGGGGCTGAAGCTTTCTTT. Its protein is CASSARDTLGAEAFF.

V and J are TRBV5-4 and TRBJ2-7; the match to TRBD2 covers 9 bases. V shed 0 bases and J 4 bases; nucleotides not matched to a gene: 5. The CDR3 loop spans 15 amino acids. The germline CDR1 and CDR2 sequences are SGHNT and YYREEE (reference sequence). Written as DNA, the CDR3 is TGTGCCAGCAGCTTGGATAGCGGGAGTGTTTACGAGCAGTACTTC. It translates to CASSLDSGSVYEQYF.

The chain recombines TRBV5-1 with TRBJ2-5, with 9 bases fitting TRBD2. In germline, CDR1 is SGHRS, CDR2 YFSETQ. CDR3 length equals 18 residues. With 0 bases clipped from V and 4 bases from J, the junction kept 13 bases outside the gene matches. The CDR3 loop reads CASSLAVLAGGPLETQYF. The CDR3 DNA reads as TGCGCCAGCAGCTTGGCCGTCCTCGCGGGAGGGCCCCTAGAGACCCAGTACTTC.

The V call is TRBV29-1, the J call TRBJ1-5, with a weak D call TRBD1 (6 bases). V lost 2 bases and J 4 bases, leaving 9 bases between the germline ends. Germline lookup yields CDR1 SQVTM and CDR2 ANQGSEA. The length of the CDR3 is 13 residues. CDR3 residues: CSVELQGNQPQHF. CDR3 DNA sequence: TGCAGCGTTGAACTCCAGGGGAATCAGCCCCAGCATTTT. The full variable domain, with the rest looked up from reference TRBV29-1 and TRBJ1-5, is SAVISQKPSRDICQRGTSLTIQCQVDSQVTMMFWYRQQPGQSLTLIATANQGSEATYESGFVIDKFPISRPNLTFSTLTVSNMSPEDSSIYLCSVELQGNQPQHFGDGTRLSIL.

This clone occurred once. This chain links TRBV18 with TRBJ1-1; 10 nucleotides match TRBD1. This CDR3 spans 15 amino acids. Germline CDR1 reads KGHSH; CDR2 reads LQKENI. V trimming: 2 bases; J trimming: 6 bases; junction bases outside the gene matches: 6. The CDR3 spells CASSPVRDRGAEAFF. The DNA for the CDR3 is TGTGCCAGCTCACCAGTACGGGACAGGGGTGCTGAAGCTTTCTTT.

This chain joins TRBV10-3 and TRBJ2-1, with 7 bases that match TRBD2. J gave up 6 bases and V 4 bases, and 9 bases lay outside the gene matches. The CDR3 totals 15 residues. Germline CDR1 and CDR2: ENHRY and SYGVKD. The CDR3, as DNA: TGTGCCATCAGTGCCGAGGGAGGGAGGTCCAATGAGCAGTTCTTC. Protein: CAISAEGGRSNEQFF.

The chain joins TRBV5-6 to TRBJ2-7, with a weak D call TRBD2 (6 bases). CDR3 length equals 15 residues. The V end lost 3 bases, the J end lost 2 bases, and 15 bases lay between the germline ends. Germline values: CDR1 SGHDT, CDR2 YYEEEE. The CDR3 sequence: CASSSPRGGTYEQYF. CDR3 coding DNA: TGTGCCAGCAGCTCCCCGCGGGGAGGAACCTACGAGCAGTACTTC.

This clone was seen only a few times. The rearrangement joins TRBV30 to TRBJ1-5; tentative D call: TRBD1 (6 bases). V was cut by 2 bases and J by 6 bases, with 17 bases left in between. Germline CDR1 and CDR2: GTSNPN and SVGIG (reference sequence). The CDR3 is made up of 15 amino acids. This chain's CDR3 is CAWSLQGFGGQPQHF. CDR3 in DNA: TGTGCCTGGAGTCTACAGGGTTTCGGCGGTCAGCCCCAGCATTTT.

In nucleotides, the CDR3 is TGTGCCATCAGTCCCGGGACACCGCAGAGATACAATGAGCAGTTCTTC. It is translated as CAISPGTPQRYNEQFF. This chain joins TRBV10-3 and TRBJ2-1, with D perhaps matching TRBD1 (6 bases). Germline V gene data show CDR1 as ENHRY and CDR2 as SYGVKD. This CDR3 has 16 residues. Deletions cut 5 bases from V and 4 bases from J, with 18 bases between.

The genes are TRBV19 and TRBJ1-1; 9 nucleotides align to TRBD1. With 9 bases clipped from V and 1 base from J, the junction kept 15 bases outside the gene matches. The CDR3 sequence is 17 residues long. In germline, CDR1 is LNHDA, CDR2 SQIVND (reference sequence). The CDR3 loop is CASKVKGTGLGNTEAFF. CDR3 coding DNA: TGTGCCAGCAAAGTTAAAGGGACAGGGTTGGGGAACACTGAAGCTTTCTTT. The whole variable domain, filled in from reference TRBV19 and TRBJ1-1, reads DGGITQSPKYLFRKEGQNVTLSCEQNLNHDAMYWYRQDPGQGLRLIYYSQIVNDFQKGDIAEGYSVSREKKESFPLTVTSAQKNPTAFYLCASKVKGTGLGNTEAFFGQGTRLTVV.